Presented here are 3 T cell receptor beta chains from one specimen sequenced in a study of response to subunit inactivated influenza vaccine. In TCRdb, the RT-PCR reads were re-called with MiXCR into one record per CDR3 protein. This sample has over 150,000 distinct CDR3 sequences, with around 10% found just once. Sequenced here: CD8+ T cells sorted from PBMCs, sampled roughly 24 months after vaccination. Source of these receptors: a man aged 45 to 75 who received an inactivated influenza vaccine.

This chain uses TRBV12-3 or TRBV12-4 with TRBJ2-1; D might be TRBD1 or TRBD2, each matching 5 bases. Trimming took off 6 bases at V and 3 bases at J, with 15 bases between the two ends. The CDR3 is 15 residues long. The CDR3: CASRPSGTHYNEQFF. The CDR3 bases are TGTGCCAGCAGGCCTTCCGGGACCCACTACAATGAGCAGTTCTTC.

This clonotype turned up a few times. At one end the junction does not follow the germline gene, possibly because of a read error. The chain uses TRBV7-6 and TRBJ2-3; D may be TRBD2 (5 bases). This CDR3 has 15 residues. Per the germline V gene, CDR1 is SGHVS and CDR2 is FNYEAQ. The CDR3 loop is CASSLGVGGTDTQYF. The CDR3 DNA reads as TGTGCCAGTAGCTTAGGTGTCGGGGGCACAGATACGCAGTATTTT. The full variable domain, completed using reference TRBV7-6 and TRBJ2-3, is GAGVSQSPRYKVTKRGQDVALRCDPISGHVSLYWYRQALGQGPEFLTYFNYEAQQDKSGLPNDRFSAERPEGSISTLTIQRTEQRDSAMYRCASSLGVGGTDTQYFGPGTRLTVL.

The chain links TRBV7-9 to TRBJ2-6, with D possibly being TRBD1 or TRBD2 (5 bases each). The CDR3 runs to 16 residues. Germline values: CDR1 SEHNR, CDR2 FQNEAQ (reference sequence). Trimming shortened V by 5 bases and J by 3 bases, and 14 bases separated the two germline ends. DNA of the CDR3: TGTGCCAGCAGCCCGCCCGGGGCCGGTGGGGCCAACGTCCTGACTTTC. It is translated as CASSPPGAGGANVLTF.